This T cell receptor beta chain was obtained from a study of shared clonotypes between healthy human individuals. Study details: Researchers drew samples from two women and a few men aged 18 to 49.

Only in-frame clones appear in the TCRdb table, and some are missing; sequencing was by immunoSEQ multiplex PCR. There are millions of clones in the sample; approximately 90% occur only once, and about 0.13% lies in the top ten. CDR3 length: 13 residues. The V gene lost 3 bases and the J gene lost 2 bases, with 9 bases spanning the gap. Germline values: CDR1 SQVTM, CDR2 ANQGSEA. As for this clone: The sample contains more than one DNA sequence encoding this CDR3.

This chain connects TRBV29-1 to TRBJ2-3; D uncertain. Sequencing used naive CD4+ T cells sorted from blood. Specified subset: CD45RA+ positively selected. This clonotype originated in a man aged 18 to 29 in good health. CDR3 nucleotide sequence: TGCAGCGTTGAGGGCAGACTCACAGATACGCAGTATTTT. Its protein product is CSVEGRLTDTQYF.